Following are 9 T cell receptor beta chains from one sample sequenced in a study of control samples from healthy donors and cancer patients. Generated by immunoSEQ multiplex PCR, the TCRdb table keeps only in-frame clones and is missing some. The data show some 120,000 clones, about 91% seen once. Sequenced: blood. The receptors stem from a man between 18 and 29 years old in good health.

This chain uses TRBV19 with TRBJ1-2; 8 nucleotides agree with TRBD1. Germline loops: CDR1 LNHDA, CDR2 SQIVND (reference sequence). With V trimmed by 6 bases and J by 8 bases, 5 bases remained unmatched. The CDR3 covers 12 residues. In DNA, the CDR3 is TGTGCCAGTAGGGACAGGGCTTGGGGCTACACCTTC. Protein sequence: CASRDRAWGYTF.

The chain carries TRBV4-1 and TRBJ1-5, with 9 nucleotides matching TRBD1. The trim removed 3 bases at V and 5 bases at J, leaving 5 bases unmatched. CDR3 length: 15 amino acids. Germline assignment: CDR1 MGHRA and CDR2 YSYEKL. DNA for the CDR3: TGCGCCAGCAGCCAGTACAGGGGGCGCGATCAGCCCCAGCATTTT. It is translated as CASSQYRGRDQPQHF.

J is TRBJ2-2 and V is TRBV19, with 10 bases lining up with TRBD2. Germline CDR1 LNHDA, CDR2 SQIVND (reference sequence). CDR3 size: 21 residues. The ends lost 1 base at V and 7 bases at J; junction bases unmatched: 21. The CDR3 loop is CASSIGQVWRLAGAQLGELFF. The CDR3 nucleotides are TGTGCCAGTAGTATAGGGCAGGTTTGGAGACTAGCGGGCGCCCAACTCGGGGAGCTGTTTTTT.

This sequence joins TRBV6-2 or TRBV6-3 and TRBJ2-6; no reliable D call. Trimming cost V 5 bases and J 1 base, with 12 bases left between them. The CDR3 runs 16 residues. CDR1 and CDR2 from the germline V gene are MNHEY and SVGEGT. DNA of the CDR3: TGTGCCAGCAGTCGCCCCTCGTTGTCTGGGGCCAACGTCCTGACTTTC. This translates into CASSRPSLSGANVLTF.

In this sample, this clone turned up once. The chain carries TRBV6-6 and TRBJ1-4; a weak D match, TRBD1 (5 bases). The CDR3 is made up of 14 amino acids. V was pared by 5 bases and J by 8 bases, with 15 bases between. Germline V gene data show CDR1 as MNHNY and CDR2 as SVGAGI (reference sequence). In DNA form, the CDR3 reads TGTGCCAGCAGTGTGATGGCAGGGCAGGAAAAACTGTTTTTT. Translation: CASSVMAGQEKLFF.

The chain links TRBV30 to TRBJ1-5; no firm D call. Germline assignment: CDR1 GTSNPN and CDR2 SVGIG (reference sequence). The V end lost 4 bases, the J end lost 7 bases, and 14 bases lay between the germline ends. The CDR3 is 13 amino acids. The CDR3 protein is CAWTEKGNQPQHF. The CDR3, as DNA: TGTGCCTGGACCGAAAAGGGTAACCAGCCCCAGCATTTT.

In this sample, this clone turned up once. The V gene is TRBV6-5, the J gene TRBJ1-5; D gene uncertain. CDR3 length equals 15 residues. Trimming took 3 bases from V and 3 from J, leaving 12 bases between them. Germline V gives CDR1 MNHEY, CDR2 SVGAGI. In nucleotides, the CDR3 is TGTGCCAGCAGTTATGGACGGAGCCCCAATCAGCCCCAGCATTTT. It encodes CASSYGRSPNQPQHF.

The rearrangement links TRBV11-1 to TRBJ2-3; no clear D. The CDR3 sequence is 13 residues long. Germline assignment: CDR1 SGHAT and CDR2 FQDESV (reference sequence). Trimming stripped 7 bases from V and 6 bases from J, with 14 bases between. The CDR3 DNA is TGTGCCAGCACCCCCCAATTCGGGGATACGCAGTATTTT. This gives the protein CASTPQFGDTQYF.

The genes are TRBV7-6 and TRBJ1-5; possibly TRBD1 for D (5 bases). The CDR3 has 14 amino acids. V was trimmed by 2 bases and J by 7 bases, leaving 12 bases between them. The germline gives CDR1 SGHVS, CDR2 FNYEAQ. CDR3 DNA sequence: TGTGCCAGCAGCTTACTCAGGGAGGGCCAGCCCCAGCATTTT. It specifies CASSLLREGQPQHF. Full variable domain (outside the CDR3, taken from reference TRBV7-6 and TRBJ1-5): GAGVSQSPRYKVTKRGQDVALRCDPISGHVSLYWYRQALGQGPEFLTYFNYEAQQDKSGLPNDRFSAERPEGSISTLTIQRTEQRDSAMYRCASSLLREGQPQHFGDGTRLSIL.